The 29 T cell receptor beta chains listed next were all sequenced from one sample in a study of blood T cell repertoires in COVID-19. Clones were read by immunoSEQ multiplex PCR, and TCRdb kept only the in-frame ones, dropping some. The sample lists 87,000 or so clones; roughly 84% were seen once. The sample comprised peripheral blood. The origin of the receptors is a woman older than 75 with acute or convalescent COVID-19.

With respect to this clone: The junction differs from germline at one of its ends, possibly a read error. The V call is TRBV6-1, the J call TRBJ2-5; a weak D match, TRBD2 (6 bases). The CDR3 totals 15 residues. Germline assignment: CDR1 MNHNS and CDR2 SASEGT. Written as DNA, the CDR3 is TGTGCCAGCAGTGAACTATCTAGCGCCCAAGGGACCCAGTACTTC. Translated, it gives CASSELSSAQGTQYF.

J is TRBJ1-6 and V is TRBV27; maybe TRBD1 (5 bases). Germline assignment: CDR1 MNHEY and CDR2 SMNVEV (reference sequence). Trimming pared 5 bases from V and 5 bases from J, leaving 10 bases between. This CDR3 comprises 14 residues. The CDR3 is CASSPQGHNSPLHF. CDR3 DNA: TGTGCCAGCAGTCCCCAGGGCCATAATTCACCCCTCCACTTT.

V is TRBV5-6 and J is TRBJ2-7; 10 bases are a match to TRBD2. J gave up 7 bases and V 0 bases, and 7 bases lay outside the gene matches. The CDR3 sequence is 15 residues long. Per germline, CDR1 SGHDT and CDR2 YYEEEE. CDR3 sequence (DNA): TGTGCCAGCAGCTTGGATAGCGGGGGGAGGAGGGAGCAGTACTTC. Translated, it gives CASSLDSGGRREQYF.

The genes are TRBV3-1 (or the pseudogene TRBV3-2) and TRBJ1-5, with D perhaps matching TRBD1 (6 bases). This CDR3 has 14 residues. Trimming removed 4 bases at V and 0 bases at J, with 7 bases between. CDR1 LGHDT and CDR2 YNNKEL come from the germline V gene (reference sequence). This chain's CDR3 is CASSPDSSNQPQHF. In nucleotides, the CDR3 is TGTGCCAGCAGCCCGGACAGTAGCAATCAGCCCCAGCATTTT.

The rearrangement joins TRBV4-2 to TRBJ2-7; a weak D match, TRBD2 (5 bases). CDR3 size: 14 residues. Germline V gene lookup returns CDR1 LGHNA and CDR2 YNFKEQ. Trimming took 0 bases from V and 6 from J, leaving 12 bases between them. The chain's CDR3 is CASSQERGVREQYF. The DNA for the CDR3 is TGTGCCAGCAGCCAAGAACGGGGTGTCCGCGAGCAGTACTTC.

On this clone: At one end, the junction sequence differs from germline, possibly due to a read error. The V gene is TRBV7-7, the J gene TRBJ1-2; maybe TRBD1 (6 bases). The CDR3 spans 14 residues. Looked up from germline, CDR1 is SSHAT and CDR2 is FNYEAQ (reference sequence). The CDR3 coding sequence is TGTGCTAGCAGCCCATTAATGGGGGCTCGAGGCTACACCTTC. It is translated as CASSPLMGARGYTF.

This clone was observed a few times. V is TRBV10-2 and J is TRBJ2-3; the D gene is possibly TRBD2 (5 bases). The CDR3 covers 14 residues. Trimming cost V 8 bases and J 2 bases, with 14 bases left between them. Germline values: CDR1 WSHSY, CDR2 SAAADI. The CDR3 here is CASEDFPFTDTQYF. CDR3 in DNA: TGCGCCAGCGAGGACTTTCCTTTCACAGATACGCAGTATTTT.

This chain uses TRBV5-8 with TRBJ1-2; D unresolved. Deletions cut 0 bases from V and 7 bases from J, with 10 bases between. The germline V gene encodes CDR1 SGHTS and CDR2 YDEGEE. CDR3 size: 13 residues. CDR3 sequence reads: CASSLVALGGYTF. The DNA for the CDR3 is TGTGCCAGCAGCTTGGTAGCATTGGGTGGCTACACCTTC.

The V gene is TRBV5-1, the J gene TRBJ2-2, with TRBD2 matching over 8 bases. The CDR3 totals 17 residues. Germline-derived CDR1 and CDR2 are SGHRS and YFSETQ. V was pared by 4 bases and J by 1 base, with 9 bases of the junction left unmatched. The CDR3 spells CASSPLNSGMNTGELFF. The DNA for the CDR3 is TGCGCCAGCAGCCCTCTTAATAGCGGGATGAACACCGGGGAGCTGTTTTTT.

The DNA for the CDR3 is TGTGCCAGCAGCTCAAGTTATGGGGGGTCCCTCTATGGCTACACCTTC. Translated, it gives CASSSSYGGSLYGYTF. V usage is TRBV7-9 and J usage is TRBJ1-2, with D tentatively TRBD1 (5 bases). Trimming left V 4 bases short and J 4 bases short, with 19 bases between. The CDR3 spans 16 residues. CDR1 and CDR2 (germline): SEHNR, FQNEAQ (reference sequence).

The chain recombines TRBV4-2 with TRBJ2-4, with 8 bases aligning to TRBD2. The V and J ends lost 0 bases and 7 bases, in that order; junction bases with no gene match: 14. The germline CDR1 and CDR2 sequences are LGHNA and YNFKEQ. This CDR3 contains 18 residues. CDR3 sequence: CASSQEVSYGGAGNIQYF. The CDR3 nucleotides read TGTGCCAGCAGCCAAGAGGTGTCCTACGGGGGGGCCGGCAACATTCAGTACTTC.

The count of this clone is one. As DNA, the CDR3 is TGTGCCAGCAGCCCAGGGACAGGGCTTGACACAGATACGCAGTATTTT. This codes for CASSPGTGLDTDTQYF. The chain couples TRBV3-1 (or the pseudogene TRBV3-2) to TRBJ2-3, with TRBD1 identical over 9 bases. Germline-derived CDR1 and CDR2 are LGHDT and YNNKEL (reference sequence). V lost 4 bases and J lost 2; bases outside the gene matches: 7. The CDR3 contains 16 residues.

The CDR3 spells CATSNGQQAGNTIYF. The CDR3 nucleotides are TGTGCCACCAGCAACGGGCAACAGGCTGGAAACACCATATATTTT. The genes are TRBV15 and TRBJ1-3; D is possibly TRBD1 (5 bases). From germline, CDR1 is LNHNV and CDR2 YYDKDF (reference sequence). This CDR3 comprises 15 residues. V was shortened by 4 bases and J by 2 bases, with 12 bases between the two germline ends.

This chain links TRBV5-6 with TRBJ1-5; weak D call: TRBD1 (6 bases). V was clipped by 1 base and J by 2 bases, with 16 bases between them. CDR1 and CDR2 (germline): SGHDT, YYEEEE. This CDR3 is 17 amino acids long. The CDR3 loop reads CASSLSGGTGGNQPQHF. The CDR3 DNA sequence: TGTGCCAGCAGCTTGAGCGGGGGCACCGGGGGCAATCAGCCCCAGCATTTT. Looking up the rest from reference TRBV5-6 and TRBJ1-5 gives the full variable domain: DAGVTQSPTHLIKTRGQQVTLRCSPKSGHDTVSWYQQALGQGPQFIFQYYEEEERQRGNFPDRFSGHQFPNYSSELNVNALLLGDSALYLCASSLSGGTGGNQPQHFGDGTRLSIL.

This clone showed up just a few times. J is TRBJ1-1 and V is TRBV5-1, with TRBD1 matching over 7 bases. CDR3 size: 16 residues. The ends lost 2 bases at V and 1 base at J; junction bases unmatched: 8. CDR1 and CDR2 from the germline V gene are SGHRS and YFSETQ. The CDR3 is CASSFDTGVKNTEAFF. CDR3 nucleotide sequence: TGCGCCAGCAGCTTTGACACAGGGGTGAAGAACACTGAAGCTTTCTTT. Full variable domain (outside the CDR3, taken from reference TRBV5-1 and TRBJ1-1): KAGVTQTPRYLIKTRGQQVTLSCSPISGHRSVSWYQQTPGQGLQFLFEYFSETQRNKGNFPGRFSGRQFSNSRSEMNVSTLELGDSALYLCASSFDTGVKNTEAFFGQGTRLTVV.

The chain carries TRBV6-6 and TRBJ1-1; D possibly corresponds to TRBD1 (6 bases). The germline V gene has CDR1 MNHNY and CDR2 SVGAGI (reference sequence). This CDR3 comprises 13 residues. Trimming shortened V by 6 bases and J by 1 base, and 9 bases separated the two germline ends. As DNA, the CDR3 is TGTGCCAGCAGACAGGGTCGGAACACTGAAGCTTTCTTT. Translating gives CASRQGRNTEAFF.

This clone was observed a few times. V gene TRBV2 combines with J gene TRBJ1-2; possibly TRBD1 for D (6 bases). Germline CDR1 SNHLY, CDR2 FYNNEI. Trimming stripped 7 bases from V and 4 bases from J, with 16 bases between. CDR3 size: 14 residues. This CDR3 reads CASTPGGAGYGYTF. The CDR3 nucleotides are TGTGCCAGCACCCCGGGGGGGGCCGGCTATGGCTACACCTTC.

This clone has just one count. The genes are TRBV18 and TRBJ2-6; TRBD1 aligns across 8 bases. CDR3 length equals 18 residues. The V and J ends lost 3 bases and 1 base, in that order; junction bases with no gene match: 8. From germline, CDR1 is KGHSH and CDR2 LQKENI. CDR3 in DNA: TGTGCCAGCTCACCGCTCGGGACAGGCGGGTCTGGGGCCAACGTCCTGACTTTC. It yields the protein CASSPLGTGGSGANVLTF.

The chain couples TRBV19 to TRBJ2-1, with TRBD2 identical over 13 bases. The V and J ends lost 5 bases and 10 bases, in that order; junction bases with no gene match: 8. The CDR3 is 15 amino acids. Germline CDR1 and CDR2: LNHDA and SQIVND (reference sequence). The CDR3 sequence: CASSAGLAGVAEQFF. CDR3 bases: TGTGCCAGTAGTGCCGGACTAGCGGGAGTGGCGGAGCAGTTCTTC.

This clone was seen only a few times. The J gene is TRBJ1-2, the V gene TRBV13; D perhaps matches TRBD1 (5 bases). The V gene's germline CDR1 is PRHDT and CDR2 FYEKMQ (reference sequence). This CDR3 comprises 13 residues. V lost 5 bases and J 4 bases, leaving 11 bases between the germline ends. CDR3 in DNA: TGTGCCAGCAGCGCGGACAACCTCTATGGCTACACCTTC. Translation gives CASSADNLYGYTF.

The chain has TRBV6-5 and TRBJ1-6; D is perhaps TRBD1 (5 bases). Germline CDR1 MNHEY, CDR2 SVGAGI. The V gene lost 6 bases and the J gene lost 5 bases, with 8 bases spanning the gap. This CDR3 comprises 13 residues. The CDR3 sequence: CASSGHDNSPLHF. The DNA of the CDR3 is TGTGCCAGCAGCGGACACGATAATTCACCCCTCCACTTT.

This rearrangement joins TRBV6-2 or TRBV6-3 to TRBJ1-1; TRBD1 agrees at 12 bases. Germline lookup yields CDR1 MNHEY and CDR2 SVGEGT. This CDR3 is 14 amino acids long. V trimming: 6 bases; J trimming: 11 bases; junction bases outside the gene matches: 10. The CDR3 loop reads CASSQTGTGGRAFF. The CDR3 DNA follows: TGTGCCAGCAGCCAGACCGGGACAGGGGGCCGCGCTTTCTTT.

In this sample, this clone turned up once. The V and J genes are TRBV7-2 and TRBJ2-5; 13 bases match TRBD2. Germline values: CDR1 SGHTA, CDR2 FQGNSA. The length of the CDR3 is 15 residues. V lost 5 bases, J lost 5 bases, and 5 bases stayed unmatched. The DNA for the CDR3 is TGTGCCAGCAGCCCGGGACTAGCGGGGCGGGAGACCCAGTACTTC. Protein sequence: CASSPGLAGRETQYF.

The V gene is TRBV5-4, the J gene TRBJ1-4; D unresolved. Looked up from germline, CDR1 is SGHNT and CDR2 is YYREEE (reference sequence). CDR3 length: 15 residues. Deletions cut 4 bases from V and 0 bases from J, with 10 bases between. The chain's CDR3 is CASSAVGPTNEKLFF. CDR3 sequence (DNA): TGTGCCAGCAGCGCCGTTGGGCCAACTAATGAAAAACTGTTTTTT.

V gene TRBV2 combines with J gene TRBJ1-5; 10 nucleotides align to TRBD1. Trimming removed 3 bases from V and 7 bases from J; junction bases left unmatched: 6. The CDR3 is made up of 15 amino acids. The germline gives CDR1 SNHLY, CDR2 FYNNEI. The CDR3, as DNA: TGTGCCAGCAGTGAGAGACAGGGGGCGTTGCAGCCCCAGCATTTT. Its protein is CASSERQGALQPQHF.

Worth noting for this clone: Other DNA sequences of this sample code for an identical CDR3. This chain joins TRBV3-1 (or the pseudogene TRBV3-2) and TRBJ1-3; 8 bases are a match to TRBD1. CDR1 is LGHDT and CDR2 is YNNKEL in the germline V gene (reference sequence). The CDR3 is 15 residues long. Trimming at V came to 1 base and at J to 4 bases, leaving 3 bases not matched to a gene. For the CDR3, the DNA is TGTGCCAGCAGCCAAGGGACAGGGTCCGGAAACACCATATATTTT. Translating it yields CASSQGTGSGNTIYF.

CDR3 in amino acids: CASTPGQGKSPLHF. CDR3 DNA: TGCGCCAGCACCCCCGGACAGGGGAAATCACCCCTCCACTTT. This chain links TRBV5-1 with TRBJ1-6; 9 bases match TRBD1. The CDR3 contains 14 residues. V lost 6 bases, J lost 10 bases, and 8 bases stayed unmatched. CDR1 SGHRS and CDR2 YFSETQ come from the germline V gene.

The V gene is TRBV18, the J gene TRBJ1-1; 7 nucleotides align to TRBD1. The ends lost 2 bases at V and 1 base at J; junction bases unmatched: 4. CDR1 is KGHSH and CDR2 is LQKENI in the germline V gene. The CDR3 runs 15 residues. The CDR3 is CASSPKGQTNTEAFF. DNA for the CDR3: TGTGCCAGCTCACCAAAGGGACAGACGAACACTGAAGCTTTCTTT.

The rearrangement links TRBV6-5 to TRBJ1-2; TRBD1 is a possible D gene (6 bases). The V gene lost 7 bases and the J gene lost 6 bases, with 15 bases spanning the gap. The CDR3 has 13 residues. Germline V gene data show CDR1 as MNHEY and CDR2 as SVGAGI. CDR3 amino acids: CASTSQGWDGYTF. The CDR3 coding sequence is TGTGCCAGCACTTCACAGGGATGGGATGGCTACACCTTC.